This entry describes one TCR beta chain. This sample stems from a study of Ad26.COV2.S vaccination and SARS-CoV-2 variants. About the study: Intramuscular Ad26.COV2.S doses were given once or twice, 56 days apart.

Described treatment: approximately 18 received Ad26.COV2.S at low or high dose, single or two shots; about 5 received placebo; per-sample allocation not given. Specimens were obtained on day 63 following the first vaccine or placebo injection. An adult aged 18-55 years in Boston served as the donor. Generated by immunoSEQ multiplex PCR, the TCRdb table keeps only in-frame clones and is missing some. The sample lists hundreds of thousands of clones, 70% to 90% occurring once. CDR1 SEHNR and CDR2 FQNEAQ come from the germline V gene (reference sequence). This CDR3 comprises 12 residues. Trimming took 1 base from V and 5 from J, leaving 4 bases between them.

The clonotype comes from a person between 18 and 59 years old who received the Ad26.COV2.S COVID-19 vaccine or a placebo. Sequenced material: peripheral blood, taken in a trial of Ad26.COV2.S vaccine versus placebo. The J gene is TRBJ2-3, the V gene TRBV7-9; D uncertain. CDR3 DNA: TGTGCCAGCAGCTTAGACAGAGATACGCAGTATTTT. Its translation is CASSLDRDTQYF.